This T cell receptor beta chain was sequenced during a study of shared clonotypes between healthy human individuals. Study findings and constraints: The study found roughly 5% of naive CD4 clonotypes shared across four donors. The expectation was that sequencing depth would affect clonotype sharing among donors.

The CDR3 consists of 13 residues. Germline CDR1 MNHNS, CDR2 SASEGT. V was clipped by 3 bases and J by 1 base, with 7 bases between them. Naive CD4+ cells were CD45RA-selected; the remaining cells were memory. An assay was performed, and its level was deep. The repertoire was sequenced with immunoSEQ multiplex PCR; TCRdb's copy has only in-frame clones and lacks some. The table includes millions of clones, about 92% detected once. A note on this clone: Its antigen remains unidentified. Other nucleotide sequences in the sample specify the same CDR3.

This clonotype was obtained from a man between 18 and 35 years old in good health. Some clones in this sample may be carry-over from other donors' samples. The sample consisted of naive CD4+ T cells from PBMCs. The subset denotes: CD45RA+ positively selected. The chain is built from TRBV6-1 and TRBJ2-7, with D unresolved. The CDR3 sequence is CASSERGSYEQYF. CDR3 nucleotide sequence: TGTGCCAGCAGTGAGCGAGGTTCCTACGAGCAGTACTTC.